These 20 T cell receptor beta chains share one sample of origin, sequenced in a study of cytomegalovirus exposure and HLA in healthy donors. PCR primers comprised 60 Vbeta and 13 Jbeta primers. Data came from immunoSEQ multiplex PCR; TCRdb stores just in-frame clones and leaves some out. The sample has 100,000 or so clones; 75% to 90% are singletons. Material: PBMCs. These receptors were taken from a man aged 25-40 years in good health and CMV-seropositive.

V is TRBV2 and J is TRBJ2-1; tentatively, D is TRBD2 (5 bases). V was pared by 6 bases and J by 9 bases, with 12 bases between. In germline, CDR1 is SNHLY, CDR2 FYNNEI. This CDR3 region has 12 residues. DNA for the CDR3: TGTGCCAGCAGGGTCGGGATAGCTGAGCAGTTCTTC. This gives the protein CASRVGIAEQFF.

The rearrangement joins TRBV7-2 to TRBJ2-5; a weak D match, TRBD1 (6 bases). V lost 4 bases and J 4 bases, leaving 10 bases between the germline ends. This CDR3 comprises 13 residues. In germline, CDR1 is SGHTA, CDR2 FQGNSA. CDR3 amino acids: CASSWLGGETQYF. In DNA, the CDR3 is TGTGCCAGCAGCTGGCTAGGGGGAGAGACCCAGTACTTC.

The chain links TRBV27 to TRBJ2-1; D may be TRBD2 (7 bases). This CDR3 comprises 15 residues. V was shortened by 2 bases and J by 7 bases, with 15 bases between the two germline ends. Germline loops: CDR1 MNHEY, CDR2 SMNVEV (reference sequence). For the CDR3, the DNA is TGTGCCAGCAGTTTAGGCGGGGGCCCCGTGAATGAGCAGTTCTTC. Encoded protein: CASSLGGGPVNEQFF.

The CDR3 sequence: CASSAGGQIINEQFF. The CDR3 nucleotides are TGCGCCAGCAGCGCGGGGGGGCAAATAATAAATGAGCAGTTCTTC. This rearrangement joins TRBV5-1 to TRBJ2-1, with 9 bases aligning to TRBD2. Trimming cost V 4 bases and J 7 bases; bases outside gene matches: 9. Per germline, CDR1 SGHRS and CDR2 YFSETQ. This CDR3 has 15 amino acids.

The chain has TRBV9 and TRBJ2-3; a weak D match, TRBD2 (5 bases). CDR1 is SGDLS and CDR2 is YYNGEE in the germline V gene. With 0 bases removed from V and 0 bases from J, the gap between germline ends came to 8 bases. The CDR3 is 15 amino acids. The CDR3: CASSVVPGSTDTQYF. CDR3 coding DNA: TGTGCCAGCAGCGTAGTCCCGGGGAGCACAGATACGCAGTATTTT.

This rearrangement joins TRBV12-5 to TRBJ1-1; D unclear. Germline V CDR1 and CDR2: LGHNT, FRNRAP. CDR3 length: 14 residues. The germline V and J ends were trimmed by 1 base and 10 bases, with 16 bases remaining between them. The CDR3 protein is CASGLATTGEGAFF. The CDR3 DNA is TGTGCTAGTGGTTTGGCTACCACGGGTGAAGGAGCTTTCTTT.

This clone was counted a few times. The chain is built from TRBV18 and TRBJ1-1; possibly TRBD1 for D (6 bases). CDR1 is KGHSH, CDR2 LQKENI, per germline. V lost 6 bases and J 6 bases, leaving 11 bases between the germline ends. There are 12 residues in the CDR3. The CDR3 spells CASSQTGPEAFF. For the CDR3, the DNA is TGTGCCAGCTCGCAGACAGGACCTGAAGCTTTCTTT.

The J gene is TRBJ1-2, the V gene TRBV6-6; no reliable D call. Trimming cost V 0 bases and J 7 bases, with 12 bases left between them. This CDR3 has 14 residues. From germline, CDR1 is MNHNY and CDR2 SVGAGI (reference sequence). Written as DNA, the CDR3 is TGTGCCAGCAGTTACTCAACGGCGGGAAGTGGCTACACCTTC. Protein: CASSYSTAGSGYTF.

The chain carries TRBV6-5 and TRBJ1-1; weak D call: TRBD1 (6 bases). V was cut by 7 bases and J by 8 bases, with 23 bases left in between. CDR1 and CDR2 (germline): MNHEY, SVGAGI. The CDR3 is made up of 15 amino acids. As DNA, the CDR3 is TGTGCCAGCATCACCAGGGGTTGGGCTGAAGAAGAAGCTTTCTTT. Translating it yields CASITRGWAEEEAFF.

Points on this clone: The junction departs from germline at one end; a sequencing error may be responsible. The chain is built from TRBV6-4 and TRBJ2-3; TRBD2 might be the D (7 bases). CDR1 is MRHNA and CDR2 is SNTAGT in the germline V gene. The CDR3 is 15 amino acids. In DNA form, the CDR3 reads TGTGCCAGCAGTGACTCGCCGGGGGGCACAGATACACAGTATTTT. Its translation is CASSDSPGGTDTQYF.

Here the CDR3 reads CASRTGQINQPQHF. In nucleotides, the CDR3 is TGTGCCAGCAGAACGGGACAGATCAATCAGCCCCAGCATTTT. The chain has TRBV6-5 and TRBJ1-5; 7 nucleotides agree with TRBD1. The germline gives CDR1 MNHEY, CDR2 SVGAGI. Trimming removed 6 bases from V and 3 bases from J; junction bases left unmatched: 5. The CDR3 has 14 amino acids.

This rearrangement joins TRBV7-9 to TRBJ1-1; D unclear. The ends were cut back, 4 bases at V and 4 bases at J, with 25 bases in the middle. This CDR3 region has 18 residues. Germline V gives CDR1 SEHNR, CDR2 FQNEAQ (reference sequence). The CDR3 region has the DNA TGTGCCAGCAGCTCGAAGGTCGGGGAAGGGTCTCTGAGCACTGAAGCTTTCTTT. This gives the protein CASSSKVGEGSLSTEAFF.

V usage is TRBV5-4 and J usage is TRBJ2-3, with 8 bases lining up with TRBD2. The CDR3 has 16 residues. The germline V gene has CDR1 SGHNT and CDR2 YYREEE (reference sequence). The ends lost 0 bases at V and 5 bases at J; junction bases unmatched: 8. The CDR3 protein is CASSLAGGREGDTQYF. The CDR3 coding sequence is TGTGCCAGCAGCTTGGCAGGCGGCCGGGAGGGAGATACGCAGTATTTT.

The chain carries TRBV14 and TRBJ1-5; no clear D. V lost 2 bases to trimming and J lost 7 bases, with 9 bases between them. In germline, CDR1 is SGHDN, CDR2 FVKESK. CDR3 length: 13 amino acids. Here the CDR3 DNA reads TGTGCCAGCAGCCAAAGTGGCGGGCAGCCCCAGCATTTT. It encodes CASSQSGGQPQHF.

The chain couples TRBV5-4 to TRBJ2-2; 8 nucleotides match TRBD2. Germline CDR1 and CDR2: SGHNT and YYREEE (reference sequence). J lost 0 bases, V lost 2 bases, and 3 bases had no gene match. This CDR3 spans 16 amino acids. CDR3 coding DNA: TGTGCCAGCAGCTTTTGGGGACTAGCGAACACCGGGGAGCTGTTTTTT. Its protein is CASSFWGLANTGELFF.

The chain joins TRBV27 to TRBJ1-4; D is perhaps TRBD1 (5 bases). Trimming removed 2 bases at V and 8 bases at J, with 12 bases between. The CDR3 spans 14 residues. Per germline, CDR1 MNHEY and CDR2 SMNVEV (reference sequence). DNA of the CDR3: TGTGCCAGCAGTTTACGAGGGGAGGGCGAAAAACTGTTTTTT. Its translation: CASSLRGEGEKLFF.

The rearrangement links TRBV7-2 to TRBJ2-2; 7 bases align to TRBD1. Germline loops: CDR1 SGHTA, CDR2 FQGNSA. The CDR3 loop spans 13 amino acids. Trimming took 3 bases from V and 7 from J; bases not matched to a gene: 2. CDR3 region: CASSFRTGGELFF. Written as DNA, the CDR3 is TGTGCCAGCAGCTTTCGGACAGGCGGGGAGCTGTTTTTT.

This chain joins TRBV10-2 and TRBJ1-4, with D perhaps TRBD1 (5 bases). The CDR3 has 13 amino acids. Germline V gives CDR1 WSHSY, CDR2 SAAADI. Trimming stripped 11 bases from V and 6 bases from J, with 16 bases between. CDR3 protein: CAGTSRKYEKLFF. The CDR3 nucleotides read TGCGCCGGGACTTCTAGGAAGTATGAAAAACTGTTTTTT.

The CDR3 DNA sequence: TGTGCCTGGAGTGTACAGGGGGCCTACTACGAGCAGTACTTC. It encodes CAWSVQGAYYEQYF. This chain connects TRBV30 to TRBJ2-7; TRBD1 matches at 9 bases. Germline trimming cut 0 bases from V and 3 bases from J; bases unmatched to any gene: 3. Germline V gene data show CDR1 as GTSNPN and CDR2 as SVGIG (reference sequence). CDR3 length: 14 residues.

The V and J genes are TRBV6-4 and TRBJ2-5, with 8 nucleotides matching TRBD2. The junction had 17 bases not matched to a gene; V was cut back by 9 bases and J by 5 bases. The CDR3 is 16 residues long. Germline V gene sequence: CDR1 MRHNA, CDR2 SNTAGT. CDR3 nucleotides: TGTGCCAGGACGAAGCACTTACCGGGACTAGTCGAGACCCAGTACTTC. The encoded protein is CARTKHLPGLVETQYF.